The 22 T cell receptor beta chains below come from one sample, sequenced in a study of type 1 regulatory T cells. One entry per CDR3 protein results from TCRdb running MiXCR on the reads. This table has 25,000 or so distinct CDR3 sequences, 72% appearing once. The antigens of these receptors remain unknown. Sequencing was performed on cultured T cells, either the whole culture or a sorted T cell fraction (not recorded which). Subset denoted: Tr1-enriched cell product generated in vitro against host alloantigens. The receptor set was obtained from a human donor in good health.

The chain links TRBV7-2 to TRBJ1-5; D is unresolved. CDR1 and CDR2 (germline): SGHTA, FQGNSA. Trimming left V 5 bases short and J 5 bases short, with 16 bases between. The CDR3 totals 15 residues. CDR3 region: CASSLKVRVDQPQHF. The CDR3 DNA reads TGTGCCAGCAGCCTTAAAGTCCGGGTCGATCAGCCCCAGCATTTT.

In this sample, this clonotype turned up once. The V call is TRBV7-2, the J call TRBJ2-3; TRBD2 matches 8 bases. Germline V gene data show CDR1 as SGHTA and CDR2 as FQGNSA. Losses at the gene ends were 5 bases for V and 3 bases for J; bases not matched to a gene: 7. The CDR3 is 15 residues long. This CDR3 reads CASSHPGLDTDTQYF. DNA for the CDR3: TGTGCCAGCAGCCATCCGGGACTAGATACAGATACGCAGTATTTT. Together with reference TRBV7-2 and TRBJ2-3, the CDR3 gives the full variable domain: GAGVSQSPSNKVTEKGKDVELRCDPISGHTALYWYRQSLGQGLEFLIYFQGNSAPDKSGLPSDRFSAERTGGSVSTLTIQRTQQEDSAVYLCASSHPGLDTDTQYFGPGTRLTVL.

Concerning this clonotype itself: One end of the junction is discordant with germline, which a read error may explain. V usage is TRBV28 and J usage is TRBJ2-5; D is possibly TRBD2 (6 bases). The CDR3 loop spans 12 amino acids. Germline V gene lookup returns CDR1 MDHEN and CDR2 SYDVKM. The chain's CDR3 is CASSDRTKTPHF. CDR3 DNA sequence: TGTGCCAGCAGCGACCGGACTAAGACTCCCCACTTC.

CDR3 sequence (DNA): TGTGCCAGCAGTTTGGTGTGGACAGACACTGAAGCTTTCTTT. It yields the protein CASSLVWTDTEAFF. J is TRBJ1-1 and V is TRBV12-3 or TRBV12-4, with D tentatively TRBD1 (6 bases). The CDR3 totals 14 residues. V lost 3 bases to trimming and J lost 3 bases, with 11 bases between them.

This chain uses TRBV12-2 with TRBJ1-1; the D call TRBD1 from the table was never checked on the DNA. TRBV12-2 is noted as a pseudogene. The CDR3 has 17 amino acids. The chain's CDR3 is CASRLEGTGGVNTEAFF. Written as DNA, the CDR3 is TGTGCAAGTCGCTTAGAAGGGACGGGTGGGGTGAACACTGAAGCTTTCTTT.

The chain carries TRBV12-3 or TRBV12-4 and TRBJ2-5, with TRBD1 matching over 9 bases. The CDR3 is 15 residues long. Unmatched junction bases numbered 3, after V lost 3 bases and J lost 1 base. The DNA for the CDR3 is TGTGCCAGCAGTTTGGGGACAGGGCCCCAAGAGACCCAGTACTTC. Translating gives CASSLGTGPQETQYF.

J is TRBJ1-2 and V is TRBV7-6; 7 nucleotides align to TRBD1. J gave up 7 bases and V 4 bases, and 6 bases lay outside the gene matches. The germline V gene has CDR1 SGHVS and CDR2 FNYEAQ. The length of the CDR3 is 13 residues. CDR3 sequence reads: CASSSTGPGGYTF. CDR3 in DNA: TGTGCCAGCAGCTCGACAGGGCCCGGTGGCTACACCTTC. The full variable domain, rest sourced from reference TRBV7-6 and TRBJ1-2, is GAGVSQSPRYKVTKRGQDVALRCDPISGHVSLYWYRQALGQGPEFLTYFNYEAQQDKSGLPNDRFSAERPEGSISTLTIQRTEQRDSAMYRCASSSTGPGGYTFGSGTRLTVV.

V usage is TRBV12-3 or TRBV12-4 and J usage is TRBJ1-4; 9 bases match TRBD1. The junction had 9 bases not matched to a gene; V was cut back by 6 bases and J by 7 bases. The CDR3 has 15 amino acids. The DNA for the CDR3 is TGTGCCAGCAGACCCAGCGGGACAGGGTTTGAAAAACTGTTTTTT. Its protein product is CASRPSGTGFEKLFF.

This clonotype has just a few counts. The CDR3 sequence is CSALGQNTGELFF. CDR3 nucleotide sequence: TGCAGTGCTCTCGGACAAAACACCGGGGAGCTGTTTTTT. This chain connects TRBV20-1 to TRBJ2-2; perhaps TRBD1 as D (5 bases). The CDR3 extends over 13 amino acids. Germline loops: CDR1 DFQATT, CDR2 SNEGSKA (reference sequence). The V gene lost 5 bases and the J gene lost 2 bases, with 9 bases spanning the gap.

The genes are TRBV11-3 and TRBJ2-1; TRBD2 matches at 8 bases. The germline V gene has CDR1 SGHNT and CDR2 YENEEA. Trimming removed 3 bases from V and 5 bases from J; junction bases left unmatched: 6. This CDR3 has 15 residues. The CDR3 is CASSFRGGTNNEQFF. The CDR3 region has the DNA TGTGCCAGCAGCTTTCGGGGGGGGACAAACAATGAGCAGTTCTTC.

The chain combines TRBV20-1 with TRBJ2-2; 9 nucleotides match TRBD2. Per germline, CDR1 DFQATT and CDR2 SNEGSKA (reference sequence). Trimming cost V 5 bases and J 0 bases; bases outside gene matches: 7. CDR3 length equals 16 residues. CDR3 sequence (DNA): TGCAGTGCTTCAAGCGGGGGGACACCGAACACCGGGGAGCTGTTTTTT. This codes for CSASSGGTPNTGELFF.

The chain links TRBV5-1 to TRBJ1-5; 7 bases line up with TRBD1. Germline CDR1 reads SGHRS; CDR2 reads YFSETQ. CDR3 length: 15 residues. J lost 5 bases, V lost 4 bases, and 9 bases had no gene match. The CDR3 sequence is CASSPTTGYDQPQHF. The CDR3 DNA reads as TGCGCCAGCAGCCCAACGACAGGGTATGATCAGCCCCAGCATTTT.

This clonotype was found a few times. V usage is TRBV14 and J usage is TRBJ2-5; TRBD1 is a possible D gene (6 bases). Germline V gene sequence: CDR1 SGHDN, CDR2 FVKESK. V lost 0 bases and J 1 base, leaving 12 bases between the germline ends. The CDR3 loop spans 16 amino acids. The CDR3 DNA sequence: TGTGCCAGCAGCCAAGATCACGGACAGATCCAAGAGACCCAGTACTTC. Amino acids: CASSQDHGQIQETQYF.

The rearrangement links TRBV12-3 or TRBV12-4 to TRBJ2-3, with D possibly matching TRBD2 (7 bases). V dropped 5 bases and J dropped 4 bases, with 19 bases sitting between them. The CDR3 extends over 16 amino acids. CDR3 coding DNA: TGTGCCAGCAGTGGCCCGGGGGGCCAGCAAGCAGATACGCAGTATTTT. Amino acids: CASSGPGGQQADTQYF.

The rearrangement uses TRBV27 and TRBJ1-2, with D possibly matching TRBD1 (6 bases). CDR1 and CDR2 (germline): MNHEY, SMNVEV (reference sequence). There are 14 residues in the CDR3. Trimming cost V 6 bases and J 6 bases, with 17 bases left between them. CDR3 sequence: CASRPSGQGNGYTF. The CDR3 DNA sequence: TGTGCCAGCAGGCCCTCGGGGCAGGGGAATGGCTACACCTTC.

Details on this clonotype: The junction departs from germline at one end; a sequencing error may be responsible. V and J are TRBV12-3 or TRBV12-4 and TRBJ1-1; perhaps TRBD1 as D (5 bases). CDR3 size: 14 residues. The CDR3 is CANSLGQPNTEAFF. CDR3 nucleotides: TGTGCCAACAGTTTAGGACAACCCAACACTGAAGCTTTCTTT.

A few counts support this clonotype. The chain uses TRBV29-1 and TRBJ2-5; unclear D gene. CDR1 and CDR2 from the germline V gene are SQVTM and ANQGSEA. Deletions cut 4 bases from V and 3 bases from J, with 12 bases between. This CDR3 is built from 13 residues. CDR3 DNA sequence: TGCAGCGTTGTTCAAGGCAAAAAAGAGACCCAGTACTTC. Translation gives CSVVQGKKETQYF.

This chain uses TRBV5-1 with TRBJ2-3; 8 bases align to TRBD1. CDR3 size: 13 residues. Germline assignment: CDR1 SGHRS and CDR2 YFSETQ. V shed 3 bases, J shed 13 bases, and the junction held 10 bases outside the gene matches. The CDR3 region has the DNA TGCGCCAGCAGCTCCACCGGACAGGGAGGAAAGTATTTT. Translated: CASSSTGQGGKYF.

The rearrangement links TRBV20-1 to TRBJ2-3; possible D gene TRBD2, 5 bases. Trimming pared 0 bases from V and 0 bases from J, leaving 13 bases between. Germline CDR1 and CDR2: DFQATT and SNEGSKA (reference sequence). This CDR3 has 16 residues. The CDR3 DNA is TGCAGTGCTAGAGACGGCCGAGCGGCTAGCACAGATACGCAGTATTTT. It is translated as CSARDGRAASTDTQYF.

The chain is built from TRBV27 and TRBJ1-1, with D tentatively TRBD1 (6 bases). V lost 4 bases and J 8 bases, leaving 14 bases between the germline ends. The CDR3 sequence is 13 residues long. The V gene's germline CDR1 is MNHEY and CDR2 SMNVEV (reference sequence). The CDR3 loop reads CASSYNVGGEAFF. In DNA, the CDR3 is TGTGCCAGCAGTTATAATGTGGGGGGCGAAGCTTTCTTT.

The rearrangement links TRBV5-1 to TRBJ2-3; no reliable D call. The CDR3 runs to 15 residues. V was trimmed by 0 bases and J by 2 bases, leaving 10 bases between them. Germline V gene data show CDR1 as SGHRS and CDR2 as YFSETQ. Here the CDR3 reads CASSLDGSLTDTQYF. CDR3 DNA sequence: TGCGCCAGCAGCTTGGACGGATCGCTCACAGATACGCAGTATTTT.

The genes are TRBV20-1 and TRBJ2-5; D might be TRBD1 (5 bases). CDR1 is DFQATT, CDR2 SNEGSKA, per germline (reference sequence). The CDR3 has 12 amino acids. Trimming stripped 5 bases from V and 1 base from J, with 8 bases between. The CDR3 DNA follows: TGCAGTGCTCTGGGGCCCCAAGAGACCCAGTACTTC. Translation gives CSALGPQETQYF.